This T cell receptor beta chain was captured by sequencing in a study of blood T cell repertoires in COVID-19 (TCRdb year 2020). As for the study more broadly: Collaborator samples came from the United States, Italy and Spain and covered acute and convalescent phases of COVID-19. Samples came from the ongoing ImmuneRACE study (first 160 participants) plus 1,254 subjects from 6 global collaborators. Sample metadata almost always included a de-identified subject ID, COVID-19 status, age in years and sex. The dataset comprised deeply sampled blood TCRbeta repertoires from subjects exposed to, actively infected with, or recovered from COVID-19. Where HLA class I and class II types were available, the types were taken from metadata supplied by the sample provider, not from assay-based typing. The prospective study material was composed of cDNA or gDNA derived from T cells, B-cell-depleted T cells, or PBMCs. The repertoires were released in a freely available public database intended as a resource for research on the immune response to SARS-CoV-2.

Including the terminal cysteine and phenylalanine, the CDR3 comprises 15 residues. CDR3 DNA is the only sequence kept; it has 45 bases, read in frame from the first base. The germline V gene specifies MNHEY as CDR1 and SVGAGI as CDR2. A distance of 14 bases separates the germline ends of V and J, which lose 4 bases and 7 bases respectively. Collaborating institutions collected whole blood in K2EDTA tubes following their own protocols. For TCRbeta analysis, collaborator samples were shipped as frozen whole blood, as isolated PBMCs, or as DNA extracted from either sample type. Findings and caveats that apply to the study as a whole: The amount of clinical and demographic metadata varied by source and participant and was provided uncurated.

The immunoSEQ Assay, a bias-controlled multiplex PCR, was used to amplify TCRbeta CDR3 regions from genomic DNA. Per the original workflow: Nucleated cell counts per sample were estimated from amplification of reference gene primers within the assay. Sequence reads were collapsed and filtered to measure the absolute abundance of every unique TCRbeta CDR3 rearrangement. For each sample, productive Simpson clonality was calculated as the square root of Simpson's diversity index across productive rearrangements. What TCRdb holds here is the immuneACCESS table cut down to in-frame rearrangements. Part of the clones is not present; checked against another copy, under half of the missing clones reflect an unresolved V gene, and the others are unexplained. V and J calls plus clone size are reproduced from that table; the DNA served to infer D and trimming. The sample profile shows 120,000 or so clones; 90% of them were found once. Of the sample, 3% to 4% falls within the top ten clones.

Comment on this clone: The antigen it recognizes is unknown. Base quality data are lacking; no much larger clone is found one base away.

The sample consisted of peripheral blood. The TCR comes from a man aged 45-60 years with active COVID-19. The V and J genes are TRBV6-5 and TRBJ1-6; a weak D assignment points to TRBD1 (6 bases agree). The CDR3 protein sequence reads: CASSSTGTRNSPLHF. The nucleotide sequence reads as follows: TGTGCCAGCAGTTCCACCGGGACAAGGAATTCACCCCTCCACTTT.